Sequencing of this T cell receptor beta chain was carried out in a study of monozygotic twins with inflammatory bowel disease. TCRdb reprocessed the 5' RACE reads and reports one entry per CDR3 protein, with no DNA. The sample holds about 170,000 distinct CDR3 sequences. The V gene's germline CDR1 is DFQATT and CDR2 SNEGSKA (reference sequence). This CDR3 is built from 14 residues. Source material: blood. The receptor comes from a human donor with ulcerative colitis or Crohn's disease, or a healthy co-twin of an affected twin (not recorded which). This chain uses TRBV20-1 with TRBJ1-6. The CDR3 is CSARISGSNSPLHF.